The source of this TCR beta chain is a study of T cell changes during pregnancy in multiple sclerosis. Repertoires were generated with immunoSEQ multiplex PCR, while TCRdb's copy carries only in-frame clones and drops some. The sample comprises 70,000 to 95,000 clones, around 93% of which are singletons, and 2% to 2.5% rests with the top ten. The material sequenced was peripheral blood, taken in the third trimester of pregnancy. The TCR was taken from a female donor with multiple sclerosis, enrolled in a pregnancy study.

Here the CDR3 reads CASRGTSGYEQYF. For the CDR3, the DNA is TGTGCCAGCAGAGGGACTAGCGGCTACGAGCAGTACTTC. J is TRBJ2-7 and V is TRBV7-8; 11 nucleotides line up with TRBD2. The V and J ends lost 6 bases and 3 bases, in that order; junction bases with no gene match: 1. Germline CDR1 reads SGHVS; CDR2 reads FQNEAQ. There are 13 residues in the CDR3.